These 5 T cell receptor beta chains came from one sample sequenced in a study of T cells in Graves' hyperthyroidism and ophthalmopathy. Researchers amplified the TCR beta CDR3 regions from RNA transcripts. The primer set for the first-round RT-PCR of the TCR CDR3 was HTBI. TCRdb re-analysed the multiplex PCR reads in MiXCR, keeping a single row per CDR3 protein. The data contain roughly 200,000 distinct CDR3 sequences, around 20% of them seen just once; the ten biggest clones take up over 35%. The material sequenced was blood. The receptors here all came from a man between 40 and 49 years old with Graves' hyperthyroidism.

The sample holds a few counts of this clonotype. This rearrangement joins TRBV12-3 or TRBV12-4 to TRBJ1-3; weak D call: TRBD1 (5 bases). Trimming left V 3 bases short and J 0 bases short, with 6 bases between. The CDR3 totals 14 residues. CDR3 residues: CASSLDNSGNTIYF. The CDR3 DNA sequence: TGTGCCAGCAGTTTGGACAACTCTGGAAACACCATATATTTT.

There are many counts of this clonotype. The CDR3 DNA reads as TGTGCCACCAGCAGGGAGGATCCGGGAGAGACCCAGTACTTC. Its protein product is CATSREDPGETQYF. This chain links TRBV15 with TRBJ2-5, with D perhaps TRBD2 (5 bases). The CDR3 loop spans 14 amino acids. Deletions cut 3 bases from V and 4 bases from J, with 12 bases between. Germline V gene data show CDR1 as LNHNV and CDR2 as YYDKDF (reference sequence).

This clonotype was counted between two and nine times. The chain has TRBV7-8 and TRBJ1-3; 8 bases align to TRBD1. CDR1 is SGHVS and CDR2 is FQNEAQ in the germline V gene. V shed 1 base, J shed 0 bases, and the junction held 8 bases outside the gene matches. This CDR3 contains 18 residues. The DNA of the CDR3 is TGTGCCAGCAGCTTAGGGTCGGGCAGGGGGCTCTCTGGAAACACCATATATTTT. Translating gives CASSLGSGRGLSGNTIYF.

This clonotype was found many times. This rearrangement joins TRBV11-1 to TRBJ1-4; 11 positions agree with TRBD1. Germline V gives CDR1 SGHAT, CDR2 FQDESV (reference sequence). CDR3 size: 16 residues. The trim removed 7 bases at V and 10 bases at J, leaving 14 bases unmatched. Here the CDR3 DNA reads TGTGCCAGCACCCCCCGGTCGGACAGGGGGCGCGGAAAACTGTTTTTT. Residues: CASTPRSDRGRGKLFF.

V gene TRBV7-6 combines with J gene TRBJ2-5; 10 bases are a match to TRBD1. The CDR3 is 14 residues long. Germline CDR1 is SGHVS and CDR2 is FNYEAQ. CDR3 nucleotides: TGTGCTGCGGGGACAGGGGTGGTCGAAGAGACCCAGTACTTC. Translating it yields CAAGTGVVEETQYF. Variable domain in full (rest from reference TRBV7-6 and TRBJ2-5): GAGVSQSPRYKVTKRGQDVALRCDPISGHVSLYWYRQALGQGPEFLTYFNYEAQQDKSGLPNDRFSAERPEGSISTLTIQRTEQRDSAMYRCAAGTGVVEETQYFGPGTRLLVL.